This TCR beta chain originates from a study of blood T cell repertoires in COVID-19. Study-wide background: Material from acute and convalescent COVID-19 was sourced from the United States, Italy and Spain.

Clones were read by immunoSEQ multiplex PCR, and TCRdb kept only the in-frame ones, dropping some. This sample has under 300,000 clones, with just under 90% found just once. The CDR3 runs 16 residues. Germline V gene sequence: CDR1 SGHNT, CDR2 YYREEE (reference sequence). After removal of 0 bases from V and 4 bases from J, the junction contained 5 bases not matched to a gene. Self-reported history from a screening survey and questionnaire set each donor's cohort. The study counted Cohort 3 donors as recovered given two negative PCRs, clearance, or symptom resolution. The gene calls are TRBV5-4 and TRBJ2-1, with 9 bases that match TRBD2. This clonotype was sampled from a woman between 55 and 75 years old who had recovered from COVID-19. The sequenced material came from PBMCs or T cells enriched from blood (not recorded which). The CDR3 coding sequence is TGTGCCAGCAGCTTGGATGGTAGCGGGGGTTACAATGAGCAGTTCTTC. Translated: CASSLDGSGGYNEQFF.